The entry that follows covers one TCR beta chain sequence. Its antigen remains unknown. This CDR3 contains 11 residues. The germline gives CDR1 MDHEN, CDR2 SYDVKM. This entry comes from a study of read filtering for tumor transcriptome and immune sequencing. At the level of the study: Patients were approximately 18 male and approximately 14 female, mean age 65.9 years, range about 47 to 85. After DNase treatment, RNA was made into whole-transcriptome libraries. Study-level points and caveats: Dropping single-read clonotypes raised IR-seq and RNA-seq shared-clonotype correlation. Compared with RNA-seq, IR-seq gave much higher clonotype depth and reliability.

The library was built from around 0.4 ug RNA with molecular barcoded adaptors for alpha/delta and beta/gamma chains. TCRdb re-analysed the reads in MiXCR, keeping a single row per CDR3 protein. Here the sample spans about 22,000 distinct CDR3 sequences, around 15% being singletons. Sequenced input: a population of CD138-negative cells sorted from bone marrow. J is TRBJ1-1 and V is TRBV28, with D hard to call. The TCR sequence derives from a donor aged 40 or older with multiple myeloma. The CDR3 sequence: CVSARNPEAFF. The CDR3 coding sequence is TGTGTCAGTGCGAGAAACCCTGAAGCTTTCTTT.